Listed here are 29 T cell receptor beta chains from one sample, sequenced in a study of cytomegalovirus exposure and HLA in healthy donors. TCRdb's table, derived via immunoSEQ multiplex PCR, lists solely in-frame clones and lacks some. The sample carries 120,000 or so clones, 88% recorded once. The sample taken for sequencing was PBMCs. Receptor source: a man aged 18-30 years in good health and CMV-seronegative.

V usage is TRBV30 and J usage is TRBJ1-5, with 7 bases matching TRBD1. The V segment lost 0 bases and the J segment 7 bases; nucleotides outside the gene matches: 3. Germline V gives CDR1 GTSNPN, CDR2 SVGIG (reference sequence). The CDR3 runs 13 residues. The CDR3: CAWSVTRGQPQHF. The CDR3 DNA sequence: TGTGCCTGGAGTGTAACCAGGGGGCAGCCCCAGCATTTT.

The genes are TRBV5-6 and TRBJ1-1; maybe TRBD1 (6 bases). Deletions cut 2 bases from V and 4 bases from J, with 9 bases between. The CDR3 sequence is 13 residues long. Germline V CDR1 and CDR2: SGHDT, YYEEEE. Here the CDR3 reads CASSLGQRTEAFF. The CDR3 DNA reads TGTGCCAGCAGCTTAGGACAGCGCACTGAAGCTTTCTTT.

This chain uses TRBV28 with TRBJ2-7; TRBD1 agrees at 7 bases. The junction had 1 base not matched to a gene; V was cut back by 5 bases and J by 0 bases. This CDR3 comprises 13 residues. The germline V gene has CDR1 MDHEN and CDR2 SYDVKM. The CDR3, as DNA: TGTGCCAGCAGTGACAGGGTCTCCTACGAGCAGTACTTC. Amino acid sequence: CASSDRVSYEQYF.

The chain recombines TRBV6-5 with TRBJ1-3; D remains unclear. Trimming removed 8 bases from V and 0 bases from J, with 11 bases in between. The germline CDR1 and CDR2 sequences are MNHEY and SVGAGI. The CDR3 spans 14 residues. In nucleotides, the CDR3 is TGTGCCAGCGTCTCGCAGTCCTCTGGAAACACCATATATTTT. Its translation: CASVSQSSGNTIYF.

The genes are TRBV5-4 and TRBJ2-1; 9 positions match TRBD2. Germline V gene sequence: CDR1 SGHNT, CDR2 YYREEE (reference sequence). Trimming removed 0 bases from V and 7 bases from J; junction bases left unmatched: 14. This CDR3 is built from 18 residues. CDR3 DNA: TGTGCCAGCAGCTTGGCCGTGGTGTGGCGGGAGGGCCCTAATGAGCAGTTCTTC. Amino acid sequence: CASSLAVVWREGPNEQFF.

The rearrangement joins TRBV29-1 to TRBJ2-7; 7 positions agree with TRBD2. Germline V gene data show CDR1 as SQVTM and CDR2 as ANQGSEA. J was trimmed by 0 bases and V by 2 bases; bases with no gene match: 10. The CDR3 contains 16 residues. The CDR3 nucleotides are TGCAGCGTTGAATTCCTGGGAGGGGAGAGCTCCTACGAGCAGTACTTC. Translation: CSVEFLGGESSYEQYF.

The V and J genes are TRBV2 and TRBJ1-4, with D possibly matching TRBD1 (6 bases). Germline lookup yields CDR1 SNHLY and CDR2 FYNNEI. The CDR3 is made up of 19 amino acids. The V end was cut by 7 bases, the J end by 0 bases, with 24 bases between. In nucleotides, the CDR3 is TGTGCCAGCAATCCGGGACAAACGGCTCAGTTCGCAACTAATGAAAAACTGTTTTTT. Translation gives CASNPGQTAQFATNEKLFF.

The chain employs TRBV6-5 and TRBJ2-7; a possible D gene is TRBD2 (5 bases). The CDR3 extends over 16 amino acids. V was shortened by 4 bases and J by 0 bases, with 16 bases between the two germline ends. Germline-derived CDR1 and CDR2 are MNHEY and SVGAGI. The CDR3: CASSSRSGSSSYEQYF. CDR3 coding DNA: TGTGCCAGCAGTTCCAGGAGCGGATCTAGCTCCTACGAGCAGTACTTC.

The chain carries TRBV11-2 and TRBJ1-2; TRBD1 matches 11 bases. The CDR3 is 15 residues long. Per germline, CDR1 SGHAT and CDR2 FQNNGV. V lost 5 bases, J lost 3 bases, and 5 bases stayed unmatched. In DNA, the CDR3 is TGTGCCAGCAGCCCGAGGACAGGGGGCCACTATGGCTACACCTTC. This codes for CASSPRTGGHYGYTF.

The gene calls are TRBV6-4 and TRBJ1-2; D gene unclear. Germline assignment: CDR1 MRHNA and CDR2 SNTAGT. V dropped 5 bases and J dropped 0 bases, with 7 bases sitting between them. This CDR3 has 13 amino acids. The DNA of the CDR3 is TGTGCCAGCAGTCAGTCAGCTAACTATGGCTACACCTTC. Amino acids: CASSQSANYGYTF.

The chain links TRBV30 to TRBJ1-2; unclear D gene. V dropped 0 bases and J dropped 8 bases, with 10 bases sitting between them. The CDR3 consists of 12 residues. Germline values: CDR1 GTSNPN, CDR2 SVGIG (reference sequence). The CDR3 DNA sequence: TGTGCCTGGAGTGTTTCTGGGCTCGGCTACACCTTC. As protein: CAWSVSGLGYTF.

The chain couples TRBV30 to TRBJ1-3, with 10 nucleotides matching TRBD1. With V trimmed by 1 base and J by 6 bases, 6 bases remained unmatched. Germline CDR1 reads GTSNPN; CDR2 reads SVGIG (reference sequence). CDR3 length equals 15 residues. CDR3 region: CAWSGDRGLVNTIYF. For the CDR3, the DNA is TGTGCCTGGAGTGGAGACAGGGGGCTGGTAAACACCATATATTTT.

The chain couples TRBV5-1 to TRBJ2-3; 9 nucleotides agree with TRBD2. CDR3 length: 12 residues. Per the germline V gene, CDR1 is SGHRS and CDR2 is YFSETQ. V was clipped by 1 base and J by 14 bases; unmatched bases: 5. As DNA, the CDR3 is TGCGCCAGCAGCTTGACTAGCGGGTCATTGTATTTT. Its translation: CASSLTSGSLYF.

The V gene is TRBV19, the J gene TRBJ1-5, with D possibly matching TRBD1 (5 bases). Trimming pared 1 base from V and 7 bases from J, leaving 11 bases between. This CDR3 is built from 14 residues. Germline CDR1 reads LNHDA; CDR2 reads SQIVND (reference sequence). CDR3 nucleotides: TGTGCCAGTAGTATAGGCAGGGTTAGGCAGCCCCAGCATTTT. It is translated as CASSIGRVRQPQHF.

This sequence joins TRBV6-6 and TRBJ2-1, with TRBD2 matching over 12 bases. V was pared by 6 bases and J by 5 bases, with 8 bases of the junction left unmatched. The germline V gene has CDR1 MNHNY and CDR2 SVGAGI (reference sequence). The CDR3 is 16 residues long. CDR3 protein: CASRPQLAGGHNEQFF. The CDR3 DNA reads as TGTGCCAGCAGACCTCAACTAGCGGGGGGCCACAATGAGCAGTTCTTC.

The rearrangement uses TRBV28 and TRBJ2-2; TRBD1 is a possible D gene (7 bases). The V gene's germline CDR1 is MDHEN and CDR2 SYDVKM. The CDR3 runs to 15 residues. Between the trimmed V and J ends, which lost 4 bases and 9 bases, there was a span of 18 bases. In DNA, the CDR3 is TGTGCCAGCAGTTCTCCGGAGGGGGCGGTCCGGGAGCTGTTTTTT. This translates into CASSSPEGAVRELFF. Variable domain in full (rest from reference TRBV28 and TRBJ2-2): DVKVTQSSRYLVKRTGEKVFLECVQDMDHENMFWYRQDPGLGLRLIYFSYDVKMKEKGDIPEGYSVSREKKERFSLILESASTNQTSMYLCASSSPEGAVRELFFGEGSRLTVL.

This clone was observed a few times. The chain recombines TRBV6-5 with TRBJ1-5; no reliable D call. This CDR3 has 13 amino acids. V was shortened by 6 bases and J by 9 bases, with 15 bases between the two germline ends. CDR1 is MNHEY, CDR2 SVGAGI, per germline. The CDR3 loop is CASSRGFGRPQHF. CDR3 nucleotides: TGTGCCAGCAGCCGAGGGTTCGGACGGCCCCAGCATTTT.

The chain couples TRBV27 to TRBJ2-3; 7 nucleotides line up with TRBD1. CDR3 length: 16 amino acids. Looked up from germline, CDR1 is MNHEY and CDR2 is SMNVEV (reference sequence). V was pared by 6 bases and J by 5 bases, with 14 bases of the junction left unmatched. CDR3 protein: CASRSNWKTGRDTQYF. CDR3 bases: TGTGCCAGCAGGTCAAACTGGAAGACAGGGCGAGATACGCAGTATTTT.

The rearrangement links TRBV28 to TRBJ2-2; D gene ambiguous. Germline V CDR1 and CDR2: MDHEN, SYDVKM. The length of the CDR3 is 14 residues. Trimming removed 6 bases at V and 0 bases at J, with 8 bases between. The CDR3 protein is CASRPYTNTGELFF. The CDR3 bases are TGTGCCAGCAGGCCGTACACGAACACCGGGGAGCTGTTTTTT.

The chain couples TRBV6-1 to TRBJ2-1, with 7 bases fitting TRBD1. In germline, CDR1 is MNHNS, CDR2 SASEGT. The CDR3 is 14 amino acids. V was clipped by 4 bases and J by 7 bases; unmatched bases: 7. The CDR3 nucleotides read TGTGCCAGCAGTGCCACACAGGGGCGGAATGAGCAGTTCTTC. Translating gives CASSATQGRNEQFF.

This chain links TRBV7-9 with TRBJ2-5, with 8 bases lining up with TRBD2. V was clipped by 3 bases and J by 5 bases; unmatched bases: 11. CDR1 is SEHNR, CDR2 FQNEAQ, per germline (reference sequence). The CDR3 runs 16 residues. The DNA for the CDR3 is TGTGCCAGCAGCTTTCCTCCTGACCAGCGGGAGGAGACCCAGTACTTC. Translating gives CASSFPPDQREETQYF.

In nucleotides, the CDR3 is TGTGCCAGCTCACCACCGGGCCAGGACCGGAGGACCGGGGAGCTGTTTTTT. It yields the protein CASSPPGQDRRTGELFF. The chain recombines TRBV18 with TRBJ2-2, with D possibly TRBD2 on 5 matching bases. This CDR3 has 17 residues. The V end was cut by 0 bases, the J end by 5 bases, with 16 bases between. Germline values: CDR1 KGHSH, CDR2 LQKENI. The full variable domain, rest sourced from reference TRBV18 and TRBJ2-2, is NAGVMQNPRHLVRRRGQEARLRCSPMKGHSHVYWYRQLPEEGLKFMVYLQKENIIDESGMPKERFSAEFPKEGPSILRIQQVVRGDSAAYFCASSPPGQDRRTGELFFGEGSRLTVL.

The sample holds one count of this clone. The rearrangement links TRBV7-8 to TRBJ2-5; 7 positions match TRBD2. Trimming at V came to 7 bases and at J to 4 bases, leaving 9 bases not matched to a gene. There are 14 residues in the CDR3. The germline V gene has CDR1 SGHVS and CDR2 FQNEAQ. The CDR3 sequence: CASIGGSGVETQYF. DNA for the CDR3: TGTGCCAGCATCGGAGGGAGCGGGGTAGAGACCCAGTACTTC.

This chain uses TRBV18 with TRBJ2-1; 7 bases agree with TRBD1. Germline CDR1 KGHSH, CDR2 LQKENI. Trimming cost V 4 bases and J 7 bases; bases outside gene matches: 10. CDR3 length equals 15 residues. CDR3 amino acids: CASSRNRDSQNEQFF. CDR3 nucleotide sequence: TGTGCCAGCTCACGAAACCGGGACAGTCAAAATGAGCAGTTCTTC.

The chain couples TRBV9 to TRBJ2-3; the match to TRBD1 covers 8 bases. With V trimmed by 3 bases and J by 5 bases, 8 bases remained unmatched. The CDR3 length is 15 residues. CDR1 is SGDLS and CDR2 is YYNGEE in the germline V gene. The CDR3 region is CASSDRTGWEDTQYF. DNA of the CDR3: TGTGCCAGCAGCGACAGGACAGGGTGGGAAGATACGCAGTATTTT.

The rearrangement uses TRBV10-3 and TRBJ2-7, with 8 bases lining up with TRBD1. CDR3 length equals 14 residues. J lost 1 base, V lost 4 bases, and 3 bases had no gene match. CDR1 and CDR2 from the germline V gene are ENHRY and SYGVKD. CDR3 residues: CAISGQGTSYEQYF. The CDR3 bases are TGTGCCATCAGTGGACAGGGGACTTCCTACGAGCAGTACTTC.

The V gene is TRBV7-9, the J gene TRBJ2-3, with 9 bases aligning to TRBD2. Germline values: CDR1 SEHNR, CDR2 FQNEAQ (reference sequence). The CDR3 extends over 15 amino acids. J was trimmed by 5 bases and V by 1 base; bases with no gene match: 4. This CDR3 reads CASSLGAGGRDTQYF. The CDR3 bases are TGTGCCAGCAGCTTAGGAGCGGGGGGTAGAGATACGCAGTATTTT.

V is TRBV19 and J is TRBJ1-2; D is ambiguous. The CDR3 has 13 amino acids. CDR1 LNHDA and CDR2 SQIVND come from the germline V gene (reference sequence). Trimming shortened V by 6 bases and J by 3 bases, and 11 bases separated the two germline ends. This CDR3 reads CASRLPRDYGYTF. The CDR3 DNA reads as TGTGCCAGTAGGCTACCTCGGGACTATGGCTACACCTTC.

The rearrangement joins TRBV11-2 to TRBJ2-2; tentative D call: TRBD2 (5 bases). V shed 5 bases and J shed 4 bases, with 17 bases lying between them. CDR3 length equals 16 residues. CDR1 and CDR2 from the germline V gene are SGHAT and FQNNGV. The CDR3 sequence is CASSPSGGEITGELFF. The CDR3, as DNA: TGTGCCAGCAGCCCCTCTGGTGGGGAGATCACCGGGGAGCTGTTTTTT. Full variable domain (rest looked up from reference TRBV11-2 and TRBJ2-2): EAGVAQSPRYKIIEKRQSVAFWCNPISGHATLYWYQQILGQGPKLLIQFQNNGVVDDSQLPKDRFSAERLKGVDSTLKIQPAKLEDSAVYLCASSPSGGEITGELFFGEGSRLTVL.